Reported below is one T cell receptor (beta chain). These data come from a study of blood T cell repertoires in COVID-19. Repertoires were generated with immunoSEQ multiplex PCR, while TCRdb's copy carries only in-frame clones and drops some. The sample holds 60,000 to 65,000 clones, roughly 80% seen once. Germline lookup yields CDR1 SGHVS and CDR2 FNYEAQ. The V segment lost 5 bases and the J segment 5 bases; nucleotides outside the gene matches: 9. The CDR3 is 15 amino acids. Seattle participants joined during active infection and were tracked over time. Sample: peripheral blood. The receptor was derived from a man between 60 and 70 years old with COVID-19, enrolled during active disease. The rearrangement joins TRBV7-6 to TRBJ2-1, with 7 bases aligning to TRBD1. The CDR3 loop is CASSLRQGTDNEQFF. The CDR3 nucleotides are TGTGCCAGCAGCCTCCGACAGGGAACCGACAATGAGCAGTTCTTC.